This TCR beta chain was profiled in a study of patients and donors after allogeneic stem cell transplantation. TCRdb itself ran the RT-PCR reads through MiXCR, one entry per CDR3 protein. The sample has some 11,000 distinct CDR3 sequences; roughly a quarter are singletons. Trimming removed 0 bases at V and 3 bases at J, with 15 bases between. The CDR3 totals 16 residues. The germline V gene encodes CDR1 LGHNA and CDR2 YNFKEQ. This clonotype has more than one count but fewer than ten. The sequence derives from a human donor who was either an allogeneic HSCT recipient or a stem cell or donor lymphocyte infusion donor (not recorded which). It is not recorded whose cells these are; they may come from a transplant donor. Material for sequencing was blood, either unsorted or a sorted T cell fraction (not recorded which). V and J are TRBV4-2 and TRBJ2-7, with D unclear. CDR3 in DNA: TGTGCCAGCAGCCAAGATCAAGATTTAGTGGGCTACGAGCAGTACTTC. It specifies CASSQDQDLVGYEQYF.